This T cell receptor beta chain originates from a study of blood T cell repertoires in COVID-19. Study-wide background: T cells, B-cell-depleted T cells, or PBMCs provided the cDNA or gDNA that served as material.

In the source study's methods: It was from reference gene primer amplification that nucleated cell counts were estimated. Using immunoSEQ multiplex PCR, the repertoire was profiled, and TCRdb retains in-frame clones only, with some absent. The DNA was the basis for D and trimming; V, J and clone size are from that table. The sample holds under 80,000 clones, 65% to 90% seen once. The table lists this clone with many counts. Germline V gene data show CDR1 as SNHLY and CDR2 as FYNNEI. There are 12 residues in the CDR3. The V segment lost 6 bases and the J segment 4 bases; nucleotides outside the gene matches: 2.

The chain carries TRBV2 and TRBJ2-7, with TRBD2 matching 8 bases. Specimen: peripheral blood. The sequence was collected from a woman aged 60 to 75 with acute or convalescent COVID-19. The CDR3 DNA reads TGTGCCAGCAGCGGGGGGGTATACGAGCAGTACTTC. It codes for CASSGGVYEQYF. The full variable domain, in which reference TRBV2 and TRBJ2-7 provide the parts outside the CDR3, is EPEVTQTPSHQVTQMGQEVILRCVPISNHLYFYWYRQILGQKVEFLVSFYNNEISEKSEIFDDQFSVERPDGSNFTLKIRSTKLEDSAMYFCASSGGVYEQYFGPGTRLTVT.